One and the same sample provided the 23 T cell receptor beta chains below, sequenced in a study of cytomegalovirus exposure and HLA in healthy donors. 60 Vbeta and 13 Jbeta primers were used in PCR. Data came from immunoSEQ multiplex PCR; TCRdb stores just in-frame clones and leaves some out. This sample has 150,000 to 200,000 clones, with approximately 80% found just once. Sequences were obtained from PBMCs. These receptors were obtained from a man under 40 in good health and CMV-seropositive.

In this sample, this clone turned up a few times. CDR3 coding DNA: TGTGCCAGCAGTGAGGGCTTACGCGATGAGCAGTTCTTC. This encodes CASSEGLRDEQFF. The chain uses TRBV6-1 and TRBJ2-1; D gene uncertain. This CDR3 has 13 residues. Germline assignment: CDR1 MNHNS and CDR2 SASEGT. The V end was cut by 3 bases, the J end by 8 bases, with 11 bases between.

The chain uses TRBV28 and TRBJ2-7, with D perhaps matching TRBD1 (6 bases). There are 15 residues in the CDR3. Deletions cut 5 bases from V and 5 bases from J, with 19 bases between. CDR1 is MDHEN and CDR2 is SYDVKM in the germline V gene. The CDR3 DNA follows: TGTGCCAGCAGTCCGTTGGACACAGGGTTGAACGAGCAGTACTTC. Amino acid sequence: CASSPLDTGLNEQYF.

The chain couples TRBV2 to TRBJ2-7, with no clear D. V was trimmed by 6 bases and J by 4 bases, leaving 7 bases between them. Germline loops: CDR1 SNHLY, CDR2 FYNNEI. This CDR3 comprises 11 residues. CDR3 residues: CASSLQYEQYF. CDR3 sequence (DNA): TGTGCCAGCAGCCTCCAGTACGAGCAGTACTTC. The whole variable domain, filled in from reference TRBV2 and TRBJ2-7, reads EPEVTQTPSHQVTQMGQEVILRCVPISNHLYFYWYRQILGQKVEFLVSFYNNEISEKSEIFDDQFSVERPDGSNFTLKIRSTKLEDSAMYFCASSLQYEQYFGPGTRLTVT.

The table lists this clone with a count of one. The CDR3 coding sequence is TGTGCCAGCAGTCCTTCCCCTGGCCAGATATACGAGCAGTACTTC. Amino acid sequence: CASSPSPGQIYEQYF. This chain uses TRBV27 with TRBJ2-7; D unclear. CDR1 MNHEY and CDR2 SMNVEV come from the germline V gene (reference sequence). The germline V and J ends were trimmed by 5 bases and 4 bases, with 18 bases remaining between them. The CDR3 is 15 amino acids.

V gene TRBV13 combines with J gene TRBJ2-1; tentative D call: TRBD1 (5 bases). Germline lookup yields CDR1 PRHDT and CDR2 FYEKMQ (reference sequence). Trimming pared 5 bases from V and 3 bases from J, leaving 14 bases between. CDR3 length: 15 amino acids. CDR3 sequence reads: CASSPQDLLYNEQFF. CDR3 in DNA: TGTGCCAGCAGCCCACAGGACCTACTCTACAATGAGCAGTTCTTC.

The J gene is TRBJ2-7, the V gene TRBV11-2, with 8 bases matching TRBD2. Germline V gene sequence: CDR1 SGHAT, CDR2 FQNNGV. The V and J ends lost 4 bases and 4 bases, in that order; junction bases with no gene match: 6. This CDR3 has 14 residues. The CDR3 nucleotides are TGTGCCAGCAGCTCCCGGACTAGCCGGTACGAGCAGTACTTC. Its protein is CASSSRTSRYEQYF.

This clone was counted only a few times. CDR3 residues: CASSSRGAGYEQYF. DNA of the CDR3: TGTGCCAGCAGCTCTCGGGGGGCCGGTTACGAGCAGTACTTC. The rearrangement links TRBV11-2 to TRBJ2-7; D is possibly TRBD2 (7 bases). V was cut by 4 bases and J by 4 bases, with 14 bases left in between. The CDR3 covers 14 residues. Germline CDR1 and CDR2: SGHAT and FQNNGV.

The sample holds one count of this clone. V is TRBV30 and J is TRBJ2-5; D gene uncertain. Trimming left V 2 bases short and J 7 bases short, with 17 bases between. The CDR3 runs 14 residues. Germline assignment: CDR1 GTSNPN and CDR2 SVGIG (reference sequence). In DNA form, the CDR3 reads TGTGCCTGGAGTCCCCCGAACGCGTTTGTGACCCAGTACTTC. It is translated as CAWSPPNAFVTQYF.

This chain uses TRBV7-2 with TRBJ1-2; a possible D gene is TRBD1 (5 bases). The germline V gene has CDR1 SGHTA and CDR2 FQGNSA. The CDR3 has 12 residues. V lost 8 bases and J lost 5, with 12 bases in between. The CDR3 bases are TGTGCCAGCTCTTACGGGACTTATGGCTACACCTTC. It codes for CASSYGTYGYTF.

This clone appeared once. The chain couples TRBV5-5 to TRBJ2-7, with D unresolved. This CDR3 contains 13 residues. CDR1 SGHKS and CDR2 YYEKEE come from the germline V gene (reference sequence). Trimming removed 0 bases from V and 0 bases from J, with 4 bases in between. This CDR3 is CASSLASSYEQYF. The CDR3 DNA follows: TGTGCCAGCAGCTTGGCGTCCTCCTACGAGCAGTACTTC.

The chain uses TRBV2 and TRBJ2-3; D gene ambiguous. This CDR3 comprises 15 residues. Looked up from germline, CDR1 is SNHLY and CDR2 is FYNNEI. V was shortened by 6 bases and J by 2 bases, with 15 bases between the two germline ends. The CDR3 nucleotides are TGTGCCAGCAGCCGGTGGATTGAGGTCACAGATACGCAGTATTTT. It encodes CASSRWIEVTDTQYF.

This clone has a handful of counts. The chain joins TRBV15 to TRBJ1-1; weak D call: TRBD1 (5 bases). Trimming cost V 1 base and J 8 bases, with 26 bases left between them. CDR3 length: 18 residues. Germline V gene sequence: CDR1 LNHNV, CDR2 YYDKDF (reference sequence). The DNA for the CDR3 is TGTGCCACCAGCAGAGCCGCCGTATTACATCAGGGAAGCGAGGAAGCTTTCTTT. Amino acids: CATSRAAVLHQGSEEAFF.

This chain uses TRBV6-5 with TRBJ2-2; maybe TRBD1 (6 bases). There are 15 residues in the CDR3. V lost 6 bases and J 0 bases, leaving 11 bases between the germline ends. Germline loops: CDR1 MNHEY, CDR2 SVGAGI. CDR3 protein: CASSLDRTNTGELFF. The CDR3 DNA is TGTGCCAGCAGCCTCGACAGGACGAACACCGGGGAGCTGTTTTTT.

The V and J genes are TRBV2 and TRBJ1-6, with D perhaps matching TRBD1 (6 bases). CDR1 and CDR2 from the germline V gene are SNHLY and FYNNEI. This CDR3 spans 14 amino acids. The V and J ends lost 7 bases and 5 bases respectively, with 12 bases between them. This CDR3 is CASTLDSNNSPLHF. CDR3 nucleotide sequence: TGTGCCAGCACCCTGGACAGTAATAATTCACCCCTCCACTTT.

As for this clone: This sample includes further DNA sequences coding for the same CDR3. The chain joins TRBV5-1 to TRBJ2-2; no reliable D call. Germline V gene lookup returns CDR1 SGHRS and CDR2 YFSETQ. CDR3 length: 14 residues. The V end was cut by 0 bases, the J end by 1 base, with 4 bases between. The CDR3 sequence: CASSLGQNTGELFF. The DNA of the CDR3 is TGCGCCAGCAGCTTGGGACAGAACACCGGGGAGCTGTTTTTT.

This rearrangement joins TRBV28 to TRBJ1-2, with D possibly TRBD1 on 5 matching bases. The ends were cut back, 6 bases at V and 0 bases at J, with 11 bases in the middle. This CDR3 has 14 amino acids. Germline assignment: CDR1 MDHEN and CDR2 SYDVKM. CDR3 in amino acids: CASRMGQSNYGYTF. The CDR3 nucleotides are TGTGCCAGCAGAATGGGGCAGTCTAACTATGGCTACACCTTC.

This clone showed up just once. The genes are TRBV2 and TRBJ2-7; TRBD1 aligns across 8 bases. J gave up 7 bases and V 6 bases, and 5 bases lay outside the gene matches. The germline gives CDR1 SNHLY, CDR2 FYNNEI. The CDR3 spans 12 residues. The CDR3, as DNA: TGTGCCAGCAGCCGGGACAGGCATGAGCAGTACTTC. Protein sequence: CASSRDRHEQYF.

The CDR3 DNA follows: TGTGCCAGTAGTCCCCCCCACCAGGACAGCCAAGAGACCCAGTACTTC. It encodes CASSPPHQDSQETQYF. The V gene is TRBV19, the J gene TRBJ2-5; D possibly corresponds to TRBD1 (6 bases). CDR1 is LNHDA and CDR2 is SQIVND in the germline V gene (reference sequence). The CDR3 has 16 amino acids. V lost 5 bases to trimming and J lost 1 base, with 17 bases between them.

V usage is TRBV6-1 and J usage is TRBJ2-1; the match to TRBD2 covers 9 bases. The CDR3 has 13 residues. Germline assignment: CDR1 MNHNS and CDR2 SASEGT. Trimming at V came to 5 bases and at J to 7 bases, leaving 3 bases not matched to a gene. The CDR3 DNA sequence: TGTGCCAGCAGTCTAGCGGGGAGGAATGAGCAGTTCTTC. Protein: CASSLAGRNEQFF.

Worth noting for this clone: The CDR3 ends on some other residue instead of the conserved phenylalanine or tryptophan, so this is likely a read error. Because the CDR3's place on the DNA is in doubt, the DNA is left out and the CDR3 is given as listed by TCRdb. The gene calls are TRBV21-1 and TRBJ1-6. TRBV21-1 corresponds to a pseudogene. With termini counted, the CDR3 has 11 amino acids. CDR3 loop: CASSKGKPGGG.

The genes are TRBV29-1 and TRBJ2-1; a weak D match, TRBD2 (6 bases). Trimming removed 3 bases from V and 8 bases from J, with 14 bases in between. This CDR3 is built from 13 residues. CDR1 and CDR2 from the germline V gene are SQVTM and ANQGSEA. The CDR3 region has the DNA TGCAGCGTTGAGCCGGGGGTCTTCGATGAGCAGTTCTTC. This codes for CSVEPGVFDEQFF.

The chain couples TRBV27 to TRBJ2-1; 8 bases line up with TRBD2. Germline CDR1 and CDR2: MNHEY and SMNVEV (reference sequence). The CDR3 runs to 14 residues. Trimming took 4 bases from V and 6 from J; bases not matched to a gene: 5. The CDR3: CASSSGLGLNEQFF. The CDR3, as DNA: TGTGCCAGCAGTTCGGGACTAGGGCTCAATGAGCAGTTCTTC.

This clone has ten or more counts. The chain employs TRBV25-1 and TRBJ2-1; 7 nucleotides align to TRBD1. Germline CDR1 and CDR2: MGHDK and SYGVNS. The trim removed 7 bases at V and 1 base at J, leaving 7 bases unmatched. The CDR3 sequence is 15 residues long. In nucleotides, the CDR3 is TGTGCCAGCAACAACAGGGGAAAATCCTACAATGAGCAGTTCTTC. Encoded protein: CASNNRGKSYNEQFF. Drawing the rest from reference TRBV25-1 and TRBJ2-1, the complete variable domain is EADIYQTPRYLVIGTGKKITLECSQTMGHDKMYWYQQDPGMELHLIHYSYGVNSTEKGDLSSESTVSRIRTEHFPLTLESARPSHTSQYLCASNNRGKSYNEQFFGPGTRLTVL.